One sample yielded the 27 T cell receptor beta chains listed below, sequenced in a study of T cells in women clearing cervical HPV infection. TCRdb's table, derived via immunoSEQ multiplex PCR, lists solely in-frame clones and lacks some. Here the sample table reports approximately 35,000 clones. The sample consisted of blood buffy coat. Source of these receptors: a woman aged 18 to 75 with a cervical HPV16 infection that either progressed to CIN3+ or cleared (not recorded which).

Comments on this clone: The missing CDR3 end, 3 residues past where the read stops, is filled in from the germline J gene. The chain recombines TRBV19 with TRBJ1-4; unclear D gene. The germline V and J ends were trimmed by 9 bases and 5 bases, with 16 bases remaining between them. The CDR3 runs to 14 residues. Germline CDR1 is LNHDA and CDR2 is SQIVND (reference sequence). CDR3 DNA (partial): TGTGCCAGGCCCCGCGGGCTCCTGAATGAAAAA. It yields the protein CARPRGLLNEK. The whole CDR3 is CARPRGLLNEKLFF.

Details on this clone: From the germline J gene comes the end of the CDR3, since the read stops 3 residues before it. The V and J genes are TRBV12-3 or TRBV12-4 and TRBJ1-5; D might be TRBD1 (5 bases). CDR3 length equals 14 residues. V shed 4 bases and J shed 0 bases, with 7 bases lying between them. Incomplete CDR3 DNA: TGTGCCAGCAGTTCGCAGGGTAGCAATCAGCCC. Amino acids: CASSSQGSNQP. The full CDR3 reads CASSSQGSNQPQHF.

Note on this clone: Sequencing ends 3 residues short of the CDR3 end; the germline J gene provides the rest. This rearrangement joins TRBV7-3 to TRBJ1-1, with TRBD1 matching over 7 bases. V trimming: 4 bases; J trimming: 5 bases; junction bases outside the gene matches: 7. The CDR3 totals 14 residues. Germline V lookup: CDR1 SGHTA, CDR2 FQGTGA. Here the CDR3 reads CASSYGQDSTEAFF. CDR3 bases read: TGTGCCAGCAGCTATGGACAGGACTCGACTGAA. The complete variable domain, with remaining parts taken from reference TRBV7-3 and TRBJ1-1, reads GAGVSQTPSNKVTEKGKYVELRCDPISGHTALYWYRQSLGQGPEFLIYFQGTGAADDSGLPNDRFFAVRPEGSVSTLKIQRTERGDSAVYLCASSYGQDSTEAFFGQGTRLTVV.

CDR3 DNA, as far as it was read: TGTGCCAGCAGCCCGGACAGGGGTTATAGCAATCAGCCC. Residues: CASSPDRGYSNQP. From start to end, the CDR3 is CASSPDRGYSNQPQHF. The J gene is TRBJ1-5, the V gene TRBV6-2 or TRBV6-3, with TRBD1 matching over 9 bases. The sequenced fragment ends 3 residues before the CDR3 boundary, so the rest is inferred from the germline J gene. The CDR3 length is 16 residues. Per the germline V gene, CDR1 is MNHEY and CDR2 is SVGEGT. The trim removed 6 bases at V and 0 bases at J, leaving 6 bases unmatched.

Comments on this clone: The read falls 3 residues short of the CDR3 end, and the missing part is taken from the germline J gene. V and J are TRBV6-2 or TRBV6-3 and TRBJ2-3; 10 nucleotides match TRBD2. CDR3 size: 16 residues. With 5 bases clipped from V and 3 bases from J, the junction kept 8 bases outside the gene matches. Germline V gives CDR1 MNHEY, CDR2 SVGEGT. The part of the CDR3 DNA that was read is TGTGCCAGCAGTCCCTCTAGCGGGAGCGGGACAGATACG. It specifies CASSPSSGSGTDT. The full CDR3 sequence reads CASSPSSGSGTDTQYF.

Comment on this clone: The read stops 3 residues short of the end of the CDR3; the missing end is completed from the germline J gene. This chain connects TRBV7-3 to TRBJ2-2; 10 bases map to TRBD1. In germline, CDR1 is SGHTA, CDR2 FQGTGA. The CDR3 sequence is 15 residues long. V lost 5 bases to trimming and J lost 7 bases; unmatched junction nucleotides: 7. The CDR3 reads CASSPRTGGVGELFF. CDR3 DNA (partial): TGTGCCAGCAGCCCCAGGACAGGGGGGGTCGGGGAG.

A word on this clone: The missing CDR3 end, 3 residues past where the read stops, is filled in from the germline J gene. This rearrangement joins TRBV30 to TRBJ1-6; TRBD1 matches at 9 bases. The CDR3 is 13 amino acids. Germline CDR1 GTSNPN, CDR2 SVGIG (reference sequence). V was pared by 5 bases and J by 8 bases, with 4 bases of the junction left unmatched. Incomplete CDR3 DNA: TGTGCCTGGGGTGGACAGGGGTATTCACCC. This gives the protein CAWGGQGYSP. The CDR3 reads in full as CAWGGQGYSPLHF.

On this clone itself: Read data end 3 residues before the CDR3 end; the end is taken from the germline J gene. This chain links TRBV30 with TRBJ1-5; 10 bases are a match to TRBD1. The CDR3 consists of 13 residues. The J segment lost 8 bases and the V segment lost 1 base, leaving 2 bases of the junction unmatched. Germline-derived CDR1 and CDR2 are GTSNPN and SVGIG (reference sequence). The CDR3 DNA, read in part, is TGTGCCTGGAGTGGACAGGGGGCAGAGCCC. Translating it yields CAWSGQGAEP. The full-length CDR3 reads as CAWSGQGAEPQHF. Together with reference TRBV30 and TRBJ1-5, the CDR3 gives the full variable domain: SQTIHQWPATLVQPVGSPLSLECTVEGTSNPNLYWYRQAAGRGLQLLFYSVGIGQISSEVPQNLSASRPQDRQFILSSKKLLLSDSGFYLCAWSGQGAEPQHFGDGTRLSIL.

The CDR3 here is CASSLGLGTAYYGQYF. The sequenced CDR3 bases are TGTGCCAGCAGCTTAGGCCTCGGGACAGCCTACTATGGT. This rearrangement joins TRBV13 to TRBJ2-4; TRBD1 agrees at 7 bases. Sequencing ends 3 residues short of the CDR3 end; the germline J gene provides the rest. The V gene's germline CDR1 is PRHDT and CDR2 FYEKMQ (reference sequence). This CDR3 region has 16 residues.

A word on this clone: The read finishes 3 residues shy of the CDR3 end, and the germline J gene is used to complete it. The chain is built from TRBV2 and TRBJ2-5; 7 positions agree with TRBD1. The germline V gene has CDR1 SNHLY and CDR2 FYNNEI. V gave up 5 bases and J gave up 2 bases; unmatched junction bases: 2. This CDR3 comprises 13 residues. The part of the CDR3 DNA that was read is TGTGCCAGCAGTCGGGACAGACAAGAGACC. It specifies CASSRDRQET. The entire CDR3 protein is CASSRDRQETQYF.

As regards this clone: The CDR3 end lies 3 residues beyond the end of the read and is filled in from the germline J gene. This chain connects TRBV12-3 or TRBV12-4 to TRBJ2-3; 9 nucleotides line up with TRBD2. V was pared by 0 bases and J by 6 bases, with 7 bases of the junction left unmatched. This CDR3 region has 16 residues. The sequenced part of the CDR3 DNA is TGTGCCAGCAGTTTAGCGCTCGCGGGGGGGCGCGATACG. Its translation: CASSLALAGGRDT. The entire CDR3 is CASSLALAGGRDTQYF.

Partial CDR3 DNA: TGTGCCTGGAGCAGACAGGGTGGGACTGAA. Encoded protein: CAWSRQGGTE. The CDR3 reads in full as CAWSRQGGTEAFF. J is TRBJ1-1 and V is TRBV30, with TRBD1 matching over 7 bases. The CDR3 end falls 3 residues outside the read, so it is completed with the germline J gene. CDR1 and CDR2 from the germline V gene are GTSNPN and SVGIG (reference sequence). CDR3 size: 13 residues. J lost 5 bases, V lost 3 bases, and 6 bases had no gene match.

A word on this clone: The sequence runs out 3 residues before the end of the CDR3; the remainder is reconstructed from the germline J gene. V is TRBV7-2 and J is TRBJ1-3; a possible D gene is TRBD1 (6 bases). V was cut by 4 bases and J by 4 bases, with 8 bases left in between. The CDR3 length is 13 residues. Germline assignment: CDR1 SGHTA and CDR2 FQGNSA. CDR3 sequence reads: CASSSDRGNTIYF. The covered CDR3 bases are TGTGCCAGCAGCTCGGACAGAGGAAACACC.

In regard to this clone: The CDR3 end is not reached by the read, which stops 3 residues before it; the germline J gene fills it in. The J gene is TRBJ1-2, the V gene TRBV6-2 or TRBV6-3; D might be TRBD1 (5 bases). Germline V CDR1 and CDR2: MNHEY, SVGEGT. The CDR3 has 12 amino acids. With 6 bases removed from V and 7 bases from J, the gap between germline ends came to 12 bases. CDR3 DNA, as far as it was read: TGTGCCAGCAGCCAGGGAATGTTTGGC. This gives the protein CASSQGMFG. Given in full, the CDR3 is CASSQGMFGYTF.

As regards this clone: With the read ending 3 residues before the CDR3 end, the germline J gene is used to fill in that end. The chain employs TRBV5-1 and TRBJ2-1; D is unclear. In germline, CDR1 is SGHRS, CDR2 YFSETQ. V lost 1 base to trimming and J lost 7 bases, with 3 bases between them. The CDR3 length is 11 residues. The CDR3 bases that were read are TGCGCCAGCAGCTTGACAAATGAG. Protein: CASSLTNE. The CDR3 reads in full as CASSLTNEQFF.

On this clone: The sequenced fragment ends 3 residues before the CDR3 boundary, so the rest is inferred from the germline J gene. The chain uses TRBV12-3 or TRBV12-4 and TRBJ1-3; possible D gene TRBD1, 5 bases. CDR3 size: 14 residues. Trimming removed 5 bases at V and 8 bases at J, with 16 bases between. CDR3 protein: CASSLTGLPDTIYF. CDR3 DNA, as far as it was read: TGTGCCAGCAGTCTAACGGGACTCCCGGACACC.

For this clone: The read terminates 3 residues before the CDR3 end, so the remaining end is supplied by the germline J gene. The V call is TRBV13, the J call TRBJ2-2; perhaps TRBD1 as D (5 bases). The CDR3 extends over 15 amino acids. Germline V gene data show CDR1 as PRHDT and CDR2 as FYEKMQ (reference sequence). V was cut by 2 bases and J by 0 bases, with 7 bases left in between. CDR3 region: CASSLRQTNTGELFF. The CDR3 DNA, read in part, is TGTGCCAGCAGCTTACGACAGACGAACACCGGGGAG.

On this clone itself: The missing CDR3 end, 3 residues past where the read stops, is filled in from the germline J gene. The V and J genes are TRBV20-1 and TRBJ2-2, with 10 positions matching TRBD1. The V gene's germline CDR1 is DFQATT and CDR2 SNEGSKA (reference sequence). This CDR3 comprises 17 residues. After removal of 6 bases from V and 6 bases from J, the junction contained 16 bases not matched to a gene. The CDR3 reads CSALTSGTGVKAGELFF. CDR3 bases read: TGCAGTGCCCTGACCTCCGGGACAGGGGTGAAGGCCGGGGAG.

As for this clone: Read sequence stops 3 residues before the CDR3 end, and the germline J gene provides the missing end. The chain carries TRBV7-2 and TRBJ2-1, with D possibly being TRBD1 (5 bases). Trimming removed 5 bases from V and 5 bases from J, with 16 bases in between. CDR3 length: 15 residues. Germline CDR1 SGHTA, CDR2 FQGNSA. The CDR3 loop reads CASSVGAGWNNEQFF. CDR3 DNA, as far as it was read: TGTGCCAGCAGCGTTGGGGCAGGGTGGAACAATGAG.

As for this clone: The missing CDR3 end, 3 residues past where the read stops, is filled in from the germline J gene. The chain combines TRBV29-1 with TRBJ1-2; no clear D gene. CDR1 SQVTM and CDR2 ANQGSEA come from the germline V gene. The CDR3 spans 13 residues. Trimming shortened V by 3 bases and J by 2 bases, and 10 bases separated the two germline ends. The CDR3 sequence: CSVDHSPNYGYTF. Partial CDR3 DNA: TGCAGCGTTGATCACAGTCCGAACTATGGC.

Concerning this clone itself: The read falls 3 residues short of the CDR3 end, and the missing part is taken from the germline J gene. The chain employs TRBV28 and TRBJ2-1; TRBD1 might be the D (5 bases). The CDR3 is 17 residues long. Germline V gene data show CDR1 as MDHEN and CDR2 as SYDVKM. V lost 6 bases and J lost 0, with 18 bases in between. Here the CDR3 reads CASSPLLGQSSYNEQFF. The CDR3 DNA, read in part, is TGTGCCAGCAGCCCCCTCCTGGGGCAGAGCTCCTACAATGAG.

With respect to this clone: The sequence runs out 3 residues before the end of the CDR3; the remainder is reconstructed from the germline J gene. J is TRBJ1-3 and V is TRBV19; no firm D call. V was shortened by 3 bases and J by 2 bases, with 8 bases between the two germline ends. This CDR3 has 14 amino acids. Per germline, CDR1 LNHDA and CDR2 SQIVND (reference sequence). The CDR3 sequence is CASSITSAGNTIYF. The CDR3 DNA, read in part, is TGTGCCAGTAGTATTACTTCGGCTGGAAACACC.

A note on this clone: With the read ending 3 residues before the CDR3 end, the germline J gene is used to fill in that end. V usage is TRBV4-1 and J usage is TRBJ2-2; 15 bases fit TRBD2. The V gene's germline CDR1 is MGHRA and CDR2 YSYEKL. The trim removed 3 bases at V and 5 bases at J, leaving 1 base unmatched. CDR3 length: 16 amino acids. The covered CDR3 bases are TGCGCCAGCAGCCAGGGACTAGCGGGAGGAACCGGGGAG. It encodes CASSQGLAGGTGE. The complete CDR3 reads CASSQGLAGGTGELFF.

In the case of this clone: Read sequence stops 3 residues before the CDR3 end, and the germline J gene provides the missing end. The J gene is TRBJ1-6, the V gene TRBV20-1, with 10 bases matching TRBD1. This CDR3 contains 15 residues. V trimming: 3 bases; J trimming: 2 bases; junction bases outside the gene matches: 1. The germline CDR1 and CDR2 sequences are DFQATT and SNEGSKA (reference sequence). CDR3: CSARTGGTYNSPLHF. CDR3 DNA (partial): TGCAGTGCTAGGACAGGGGGCACCTATAATTCACCC.

Comment on this clone: Read data end 3 residues before the CDR3 end; the end is taken from the germline J gene. The chain recombines TRBV6-2 or TRBV6-3 with TRBJ2-7; 10 nucleotides line up with TRBD1. The CDR3 sequence is 15 residues long. Germline CDR1 and CDR2: MNHEY and SVGEGT. Trimming took 4 bases from V and 1 from J; bases not matched to a gene: 4. The part of the CDR3 DNA that was read is TGTGCCAGCAGTTCTCCGGGACAGGGGTCCTACGAG. It is translated as CASSSPGQGSYE. The entire CDR3 reads CASSSPGQGSYEQYF.

In regard to this clone: Read data end 3 residues before the CDR3 end; the end is taken from the germline J gene. The V and J genes are TRBV4-2 and TRBJ1-6; 8 bases align to TRBD1. CDR1 is LGHNA and CDR2 is YNFKEQ in the germline V gene. V lost 5 bases and J lost 10; bases outside the gene matches: 7. The CDR3 has 14 residues. CDR3 residues: CASSSDRVRSPLHF. CDR3 DNA, as far as it was read: TGTGCCAGCAGCTCGGACAGGGTTCGGTCACCC.

For this clone: The read ends 3 residues early relative to the CDR3; the germline J gene fills the gap. This chain links TRBV2 with TRBJ2-5, with D uncertain. Germline assignment: CDR1 SNHLY and CDR2 FYNNEI. The V gene lost 6 bases and the J gene lost 5 bases, with 4 bases spanning the gap. The CDR3 consists of 10 residues. CDR3 sequence reads: CASSLETQYF. The CDR3 DNA, read in part, is TGTGCCAGCAGCTTGGAGACC.